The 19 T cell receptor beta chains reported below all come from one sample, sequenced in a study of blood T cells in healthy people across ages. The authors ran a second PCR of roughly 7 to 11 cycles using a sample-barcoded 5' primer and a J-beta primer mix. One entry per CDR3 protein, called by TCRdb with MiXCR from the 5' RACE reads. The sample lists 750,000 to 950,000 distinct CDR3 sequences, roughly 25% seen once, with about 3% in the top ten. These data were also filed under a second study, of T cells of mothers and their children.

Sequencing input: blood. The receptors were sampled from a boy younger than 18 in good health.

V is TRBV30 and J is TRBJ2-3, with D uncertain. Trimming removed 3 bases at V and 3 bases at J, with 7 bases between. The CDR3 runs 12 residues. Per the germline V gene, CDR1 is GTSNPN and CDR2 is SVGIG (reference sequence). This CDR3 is CAWSPKTDTQYF. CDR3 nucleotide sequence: TGTGCCTGGAGCCCCAAAACAGATACGCAGTATTTT.

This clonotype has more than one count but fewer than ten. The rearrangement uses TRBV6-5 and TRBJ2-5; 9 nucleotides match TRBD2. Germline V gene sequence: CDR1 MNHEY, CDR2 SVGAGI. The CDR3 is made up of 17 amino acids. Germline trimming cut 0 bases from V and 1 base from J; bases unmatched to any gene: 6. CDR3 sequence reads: CASSYSGLAGIQETQYF. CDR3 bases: TGTGCCAGCAGTTACTCGGGGCTAGCGGGGATCCAAGAGACCCAGTACTTC.

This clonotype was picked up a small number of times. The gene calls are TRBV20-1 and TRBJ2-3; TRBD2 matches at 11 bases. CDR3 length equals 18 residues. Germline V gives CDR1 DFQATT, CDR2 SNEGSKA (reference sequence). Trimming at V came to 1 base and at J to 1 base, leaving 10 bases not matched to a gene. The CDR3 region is CSARAMVAGGHGTDTQYF. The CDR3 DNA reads TGCAGTGCTAGAGCTATGGTAGCGGGGGGGCACGGCACAGATACGCAGTATTTT.

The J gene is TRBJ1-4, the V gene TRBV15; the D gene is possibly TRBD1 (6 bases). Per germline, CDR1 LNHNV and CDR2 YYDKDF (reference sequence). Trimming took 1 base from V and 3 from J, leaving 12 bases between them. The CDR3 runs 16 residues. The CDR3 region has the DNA TGTGCCACCAGCAGAGGCCCACAGGGATCTAATGAAAAACTGTTTTTT. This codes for CATSRGPQGSNEKLFF.

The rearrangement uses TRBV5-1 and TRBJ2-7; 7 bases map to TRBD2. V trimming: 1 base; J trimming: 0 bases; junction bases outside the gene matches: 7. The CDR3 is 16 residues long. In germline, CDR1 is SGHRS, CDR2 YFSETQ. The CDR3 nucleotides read TGCGCCAGCAGCTTGACGCCTAGCGGAACCTCCTACGAGCAGTACTTC. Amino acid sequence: CASSLTPSGTSYEQYF.

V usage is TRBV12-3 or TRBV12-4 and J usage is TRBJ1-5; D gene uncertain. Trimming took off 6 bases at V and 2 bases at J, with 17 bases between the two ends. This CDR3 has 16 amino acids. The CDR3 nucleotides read TGTGCCAGCAGCACTAGGCGGTTGGAGGGCAATCAGCCCCAGCATTTT. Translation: CASSTRRLEGNQPQHF.

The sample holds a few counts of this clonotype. The CDR3 nucleotides read TGTGCCAGCAGGGGGGACAGTTTTTATGGCTACACCTTC. Translating gives CASRGDSFYGYTF. J is TRBJ1-2 and V is TRBV2; the match to TRBD1 covers 7 bases. V gave up 6 bases and J gave up 5 bases; unmatched junction bases: 6. The CDR3 is 13 residues long. Per germline, CDR1 SNHLY and CDR2 FYNNEI.

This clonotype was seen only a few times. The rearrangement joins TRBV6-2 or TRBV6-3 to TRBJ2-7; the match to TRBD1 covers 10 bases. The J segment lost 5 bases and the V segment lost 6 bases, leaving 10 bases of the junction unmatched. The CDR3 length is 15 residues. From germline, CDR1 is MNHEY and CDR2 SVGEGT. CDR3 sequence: CASREPGQGNHEQYF. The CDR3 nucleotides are TGTGCCAGCAGGGAACCGGGACAGGGGAACCACGAGCAGTACTTC.

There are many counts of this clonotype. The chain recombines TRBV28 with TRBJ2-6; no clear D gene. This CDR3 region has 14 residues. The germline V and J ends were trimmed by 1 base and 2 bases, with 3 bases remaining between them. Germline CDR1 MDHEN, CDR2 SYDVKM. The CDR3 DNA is TGTGCCAGCAGTTTATCGACTGGGGCCAACGTCCTGACTTTC. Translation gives CASSLSTGANVLTF.

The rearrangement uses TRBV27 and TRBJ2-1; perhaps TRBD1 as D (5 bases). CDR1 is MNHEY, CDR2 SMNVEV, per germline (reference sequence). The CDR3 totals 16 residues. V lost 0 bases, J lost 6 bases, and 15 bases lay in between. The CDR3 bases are TGTGCCAGCAGTTTATCGAGTCAAGGGGTGCTCAATGAGCAGTTCTTC. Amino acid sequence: CASSLSSQGVLNEQFF.

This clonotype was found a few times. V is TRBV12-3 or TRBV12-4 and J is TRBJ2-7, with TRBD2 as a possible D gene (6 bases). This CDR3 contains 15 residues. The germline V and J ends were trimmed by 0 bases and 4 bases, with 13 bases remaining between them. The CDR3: CASSLAGIRGYEQYF. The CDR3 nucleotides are TGTGCCAGCAGTTTAGCCGGGATTCGGGGGTACGAGCAGTACTTC.

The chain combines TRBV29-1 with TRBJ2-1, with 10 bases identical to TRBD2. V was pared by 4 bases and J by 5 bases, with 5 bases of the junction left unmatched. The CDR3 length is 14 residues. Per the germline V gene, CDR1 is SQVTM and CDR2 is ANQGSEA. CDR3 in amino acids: CSVVGGLANNEQFF. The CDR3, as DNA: TGCAGCGTTGTAGGGGGACTAGCGAACAATGAGCAGTTCTTC.

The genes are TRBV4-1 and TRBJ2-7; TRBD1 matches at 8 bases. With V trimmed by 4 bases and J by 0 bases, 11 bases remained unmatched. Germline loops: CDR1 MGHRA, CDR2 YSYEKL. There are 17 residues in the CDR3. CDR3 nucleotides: TGCGCCAGCAGCCTCTACTGGACAGGGAAGATCTCCTACGAGCAGTACTTC. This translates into CASSLYWTGKISYEQYF.

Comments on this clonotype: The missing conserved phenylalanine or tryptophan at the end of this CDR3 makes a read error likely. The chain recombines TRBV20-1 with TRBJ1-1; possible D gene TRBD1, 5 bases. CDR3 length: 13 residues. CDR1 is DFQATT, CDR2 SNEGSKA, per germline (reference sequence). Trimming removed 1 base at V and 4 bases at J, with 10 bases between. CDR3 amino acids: CSARAGTVTEAFL. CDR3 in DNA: TGCAGTGCTAGAGCCGGGACGGTCACTGAAGCTTTCCTT.

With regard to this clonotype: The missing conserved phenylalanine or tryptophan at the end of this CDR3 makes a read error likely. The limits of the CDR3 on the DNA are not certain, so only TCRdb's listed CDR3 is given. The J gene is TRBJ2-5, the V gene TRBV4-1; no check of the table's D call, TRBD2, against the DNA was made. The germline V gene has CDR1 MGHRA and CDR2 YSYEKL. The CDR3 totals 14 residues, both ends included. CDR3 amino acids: CASSQDLGGTYPSL.

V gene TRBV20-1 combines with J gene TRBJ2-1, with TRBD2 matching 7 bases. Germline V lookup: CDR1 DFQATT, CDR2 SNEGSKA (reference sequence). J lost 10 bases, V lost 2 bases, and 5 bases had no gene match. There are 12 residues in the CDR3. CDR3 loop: CSARRGDGEQFF. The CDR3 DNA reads TGCAGTGCTAGACGGGGGGATGGCGAGCAGTTCTTC.

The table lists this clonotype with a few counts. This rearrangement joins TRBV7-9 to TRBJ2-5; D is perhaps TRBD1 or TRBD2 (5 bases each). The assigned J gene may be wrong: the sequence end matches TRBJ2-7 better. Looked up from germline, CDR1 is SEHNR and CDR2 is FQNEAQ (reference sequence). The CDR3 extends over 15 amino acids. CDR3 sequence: CASSGDGGVHYEQYF. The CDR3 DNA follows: TGTGCCAGCAGCGGGGATGGGGGAGTACACTACGAGCAGTACTTC.

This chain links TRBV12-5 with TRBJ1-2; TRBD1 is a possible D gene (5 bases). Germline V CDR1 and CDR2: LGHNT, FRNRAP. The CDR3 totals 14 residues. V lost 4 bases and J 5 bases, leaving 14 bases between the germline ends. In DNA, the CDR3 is TGTGCTAGTGGTTATGGGGCCCTTTTATATGGCTACACCTTC. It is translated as CASGYGALLYGYTF.

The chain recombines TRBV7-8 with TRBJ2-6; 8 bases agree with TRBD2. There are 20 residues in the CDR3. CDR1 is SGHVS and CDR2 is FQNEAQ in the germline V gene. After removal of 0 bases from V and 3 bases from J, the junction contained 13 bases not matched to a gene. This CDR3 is CASSLARARGAGYGANVLTF. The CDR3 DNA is TGTGCCAGCAGCTTAGCTCGGGCGCGGGGGGCCGGGTATGGGGCCAACGTCCTGACTTTC.